The 18 T cell receptor beta chains in this list originate from one sample, sequenced in a study of CXCR3-negative and CXCR3-positive naive CD8 T cells. cDNA libraries for TRB were generated by 5' RACE incorporating UMI labels. No DNA is given; TCRdb re-called the 5' RACE reads and lists each CDR3 protein once. The data show approximately 66,000 distinct CDR3 sequences, and the top ten clones hold over 1.3%. What was sequenced was naive CXCR3- CD8+ T cells from blood. As to subset: CD45RO-CCR7+CD27+CD95- naive CD8+ T cells lacking CXCR3 (TNR3-). Receptor source: a human donor in good health. Some clones in this sample may be carry-over from other donors' samples.

V is TRBV2 and J is TRBJ2-7. Germline values: CDR1 SNHLY, CDR2 FYNNEI. CDR3 length: 13 residues. Here the CDR3 reads CASRPRSLYEQYF.

The chain is built from TRBV7-8 and TRBJ2-7; TCRdb lists TRBD1, though no DNA is available to test this call. The CDR3 is made up of 16 amino acids. Per the germline V gene, CDR1 is SGHVS and CDR2 is FQNEAQ. The chain's CDR3 is CASSLGDRGSTYEQYF.

This rearrangement joins TRBV5-1 to TRBJ2-3; without DNA, the TCRdb call of TRBD1 cannot be checked. The CDR3 loop spans 16 amino acids. Germline V gene data show CDR1 as SGHRS and CDR2 as YFSETQ. Here the CDR3 reads CASSATAGAPGDTQYF.

The rearrangement uses TRBV10-3 and TRBJ2-3; TCRdb's D call, TRBD2, is unchecked because there is no DNA. The CDR3 sequence is 17 residues long. From germline, CDR1 is ENHRY and CDR2 SYGVKD. The chain's CDR3 is CAISESTAGEGTDTQYF.

The rearrangement uses TRBV27 and TRBJ1-6. The CDR3 is 16 amino acids. In germline, CDR1 is MNHEY, CDR2 SMNVEV (reference sequence). CDR3 in amino acids: CASSPRRSSTDSPLHF.

V and J are TRBV29-1 and TRBJ2-7; TCRdb's D call, TRBD1, is unchecked because there is no DNA. This CDR3 is built from 14 residues. Germline CDR1 reads SQVTM; CDR2 reads ANQGSEA. The CDR3 loop reads CSAQGAGASYEQYF.

The chain is built from TRBV7-3 and TRBJ2-7; TCRdb designates TRBD2, a call that cannot be tested without DNA. In germline, CDR1 is SGHTA, CDR2 FQGTGA. This CDR3 spans 15 amino acids. The CDR3 here is CASSLGLAGSYEQYF.

The chain uses TRBV11-2 and TRBJ2-5; the D gene TCRdb calls, TRBD2, cannot be checked with no DNA. The CDR3 runs 17 residues. The germline V gene encodes CDR1 SGHAT and CDR2 FQNNGV. CDR3 sequence: CASSSPASGLAQETQYF.

The chain has TRBV28 and TRBJ2-3; the D gene TCRdb calls, TRBD1, cannot be checked with no DNA. The CDR3 loop spans 13 amino acids. Per the germline V gene, CDR1 is MDHEN and CDR2 is SYDVKM. The CDR3: CASSFSLRGTQYF.

This rearrangement joins TRBV29-1 to TRBJ2-3; TCRdb's D gene call, TRBD2, goes unchecked for lack of DNA. CDR1 is SQVTM and CDR2 is ANQGSEA in the germline V gene. The CDR3 runs 16 residues. The CDR3 here is CSVPRGVAGGTDTQYF.

The chain recombines TRBV27 with TRBJ2-2; TCRdb names TRBD2, which stays unverified in the absence of DNA. Germline CDR1 reads MNHEY; CDR2 reads SMNVEV (reference sequence). The CDR3 sequence is 15 residues long. The CDR3 spells CASRLAGGGTGELFF.

The chain joins TRBV28 to TRBJ1-6; lacking DNA, the TRBD1 call made by TCRdb goes unchecked. The CDR3 consists of 12 residues. CDR1 is MDHEN and CDR2 is SYDVKM in the germline V gene. The CDR3 protein is CASSPPRAALHF.

The V gene is TRBV6-4, the J gene TRBJ2-1; TCRdb returns TRBD2, unconfirmable since there is no DNA. The V gene's germline CDR1 is MRHNA and CDR2 SNTAGT. The CDR3 is 15 amino acids. The CDR3 sequence: CASSEASGSYNEQFF.

This sequence joins TRBV4-1 and TRBJ1-1; TCRdb proposes TRBD1, but this gene call is untestable without DNA. Looked up from germline, CDR1 is MGHRA and CDR2 is YSYEKL. The CDR3 extends over 15 amino acids. CDR3 protein: CASGGGTPGGTEAFF.

This chain links TRBV11-2 with TRBJ2-7; TCRdb returns TRBD2, unconfirmable since there is no DNA. CDR1 and CDR2 (germline): SGHAT, FQNNGV. There are 14 residues in the CDR3. CDR3 protein: CASSKTSLPHEQYF.

This chain connects TRBV5-1 to TRBJ2-1; TCRdb lists TRBD2, though no DNA is available to test this call. The CDR3 consists of 16 residues. In germline, CDR1 is SGHRS, CDR2 YFSETQ. The CDR3 loop is CASSAELARGFNEQFF. Full variable domain (missing parts from reference TRBV5-1 and TRBJ2-1): KAGVTQTPRYLIKTRGQQVTLSCSPISGHRSVSWYQQTPGQGLQFLFEYFSETQRNKGNFPGRFSGRQFSNSRSEMNVSTLELGDSALYLCASSAELARGFNEQFFGPGTRLTVL.

The chain couples TRBV5-1 to TRBJ1-5. Germline loops: CDR1 SGHRS, CDR2 YFSETQ. The CDR3 has 13 residues. The CDR3 sequence is CASSLSPHQPQHF.

This chain joins TRBV5-1 and TRBJ2-7. Germline V gene sequence: CDR1 SGHRS, CDR2 YFSETQ. CDR3 length equals 14 residues. The CDR3 protein is CASSLALVGGEQYF. The full variable domain, its missing parts supplied by reference TRBV5-1 and TRBJ2-7, is KAGVTQTPRYLIKTRGQQVTLSCSPISGHRSVSWYQQTPGQGLQFLFEYFSETQRNKGNFPGRFSGRQFSNSRSEMNVSTLELGDSALYLCASSLALVGGEQYFGPGTRLTVT.